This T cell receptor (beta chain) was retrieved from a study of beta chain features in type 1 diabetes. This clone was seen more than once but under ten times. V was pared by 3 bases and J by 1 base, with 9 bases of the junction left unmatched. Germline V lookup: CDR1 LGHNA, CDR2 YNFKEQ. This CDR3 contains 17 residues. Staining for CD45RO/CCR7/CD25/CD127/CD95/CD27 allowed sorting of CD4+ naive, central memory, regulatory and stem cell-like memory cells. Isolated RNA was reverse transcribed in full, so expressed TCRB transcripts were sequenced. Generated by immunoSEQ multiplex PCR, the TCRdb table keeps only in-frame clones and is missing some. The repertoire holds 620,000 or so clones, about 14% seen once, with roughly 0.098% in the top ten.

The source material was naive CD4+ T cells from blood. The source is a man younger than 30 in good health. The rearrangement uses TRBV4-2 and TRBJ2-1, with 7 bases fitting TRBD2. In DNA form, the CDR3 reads TGTGCCAGCAGCCACGGGCGGGCGGGAGTGTCCTACAATGAGCAGTTCTTC. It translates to CASSHGRAGVSYNEQFF.